The clone carrying this T cell receptor (beta chain) showed up just a few times. Its specificity is not known. This sample is part of a study of response to subunit inactivated influenza vaccine. Broader study findings: T cells newly recruited by each seasonal influenza vaccination are few, the authors suggested.

Each CDR3 protein gets one entry after TCRdb re-called the RT-PCR reads with MiXCR. The sample lists approximately 480,000 distinct CDR3 sequences, about a tenth occurring once. The TCR originated in a man aged 45-65 years who received an inactivated influenza vaccine. This specimen consisted of PBMCs from blood, obtained roughly 45 days after vaccination.

CDR3 in amino acids: CASSETGAATYEQYF. The CDR3 DNA is TGCGCCAGCAGTGAAACCGGGGCAGCTACCTACGAGCAGTACTTC. The rearrangement links TRBV10-2 to TRBJ2-7; tentatively, D is TRBD1 or TRBD2 (5 bases each). Trimming left V 3 bases short and J 2 bases short, with 14 bases between. This CDR3 region has 15 residues. Germline CDR1 is WSHSY and CDR2 is SAAADI.